This TCR beta chain came from a study of human T cells and chemical hapten exposure. Study outcomes and limitations: The study found expanded TCRs formed significantly more large CDR3 similarity clusters than controls. There was no change with DPC sensitization in TCRs above 1 in 1000 frequency.

Regarding time point: patch test 1, 2 weeks after DPC sensitization. Treatment here: therapeutic diphenylcyclopropenone sensitization with weekly scalp DPC. Germline values: CDR1 SQVTM, CDR2 ANQGSEA. After removal of 4 bases from V and 1 base from J, the junction contained 8 bases not matched to a gene. The CDR3 extends over 16 amino acids. A remark on this clonotype: Its specificity is unknown.

The library gave individual cDNA molecules unique molecular identifiers. Via MiXCR, TCRdb re-called the RACE reads, giving one row per CDR3 protein. The sample lists fewer than 100,000 distinct CDR3 sequences, around 11% occurring once. The clonotype was recovered from a woman aged 55-75 years with alopecia areata. Some clones in this sample may be carry-over from other donors' samples. V is TRBV29-1 and J is TRBJ2-1; 9 bases match TRBD1. The specimen comprised whole blood, sampled in connection with sensitization to the hapten diphenylcyclopropenone (DPC). The CDR3 bases are TGCAGCGTTGTGAGACAGGGGGTCGGTTCCTACAATGAGCAGTTCTTC. This codes for CSVVRQGVGSYNEQFF.